This T cell receptor (beta chain) was observed in a study of blood T cell repertoires in COVID-19. Looking at the study overall: Some COVID-19 samples were acute and others convalescent; all came from the United States, Italy and Spain.

V lost 0 bases, J lost 0 bases, and 4 bases stayed unmatched. Germline V CDR1 and CDR2: GTSNPN, SVGIG (reference sequence). The CDR3 totals 16 residues. This clone turned up a few times. Sequencing used immunoSEQ multiplex PCR; TCRdb keeps in-frame clones, though not all of them. The data show 200,000 to 300,000 clones, around 87% seen once. The sample comprised peripheral blood. This clonotype was sampled from a woman aged 55-75 years with COVID-19, enrolled during active disease. The J gene is TRBJ1-5, the V gene TRBV30; 8 bases align to TRBD1. CDR3 region: CAWSVGTGVSNQPQHF. Here the CDR3 DNA reads TGTGCCTGGAGTGTTGGGACAGGCGTTAGCAATCAGCCCCAGCATTTT. The variable domain in full, with the rest retrieved from reference TRBV30 and TRBJ1-5, is SQTIHQWPATLVQPVGSPLSLECTVEGTSNPNLYWYRQAAGRGLQLLFYSVGIGQISSEVPQNLSASRPQDRQFILSSKKLLLSDSGFYLCAWSVGTGVSNQPQHFGDGTRLSIL.